The T cell receptor (beta chain) under discussion was sequenced for a study of blood T cell repertoires in COVID-19. Study at large: Samples representing acute and convalescent COVID-19 were sourced from the United States, Italy and Spain. T cells, B-cell-depleted T cells, or PBMCs provided the cDNA or gDNA that served as material.

In the study's own analysis: Using reference gene primer amplification, nucleated cell counts were estimated. The method was immunoSEQ multiplex PCR; TCRdb's version includes in-frame clones alone and lacks a portion of them. The D gene and trimming were derived from the DNA, and the V and J assignments and clone size from that table. The repertoire has a few hundred thousand clones, roughly 90% of them found once; the top ten carry approximately 10%. Followed over time, Seattle patients had been enrolled while infection was active. From germline, CDR1 is SGHDT and CDR2 YYEEEE. The CDR3 has 13 amino acids. The V and J ends lost 5 bases and 9 bases, in that order; junction bases with no gene match: 6.

The rearrangement links TRBV5-6 to TRBJ2-4; 9 nucleotides match TRBD1. The sequenced material came from peripheral blood. The sequence came from a woman aged 25-40 years with COVID-19, enrolled during active disease. CDR3 coding DNA: TGTGCCAGCAGGACGACAGGGGGAGGCATTCAGTACTTC. It codes for CASRTTGGGIQYF.